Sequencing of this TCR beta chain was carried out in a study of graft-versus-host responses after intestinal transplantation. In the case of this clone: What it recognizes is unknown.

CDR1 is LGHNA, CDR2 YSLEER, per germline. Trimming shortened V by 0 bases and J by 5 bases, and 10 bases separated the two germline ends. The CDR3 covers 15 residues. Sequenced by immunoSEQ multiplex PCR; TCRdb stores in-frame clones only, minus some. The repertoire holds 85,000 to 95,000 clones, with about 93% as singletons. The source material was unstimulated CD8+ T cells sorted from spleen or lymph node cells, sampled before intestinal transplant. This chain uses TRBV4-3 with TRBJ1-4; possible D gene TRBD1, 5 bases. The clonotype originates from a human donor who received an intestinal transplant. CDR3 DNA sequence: TGCGCCAGCAGCCAAGAATTGGGACTCAATGAAAAACTGTTTTTT. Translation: CASSQELGLNEKLFF.